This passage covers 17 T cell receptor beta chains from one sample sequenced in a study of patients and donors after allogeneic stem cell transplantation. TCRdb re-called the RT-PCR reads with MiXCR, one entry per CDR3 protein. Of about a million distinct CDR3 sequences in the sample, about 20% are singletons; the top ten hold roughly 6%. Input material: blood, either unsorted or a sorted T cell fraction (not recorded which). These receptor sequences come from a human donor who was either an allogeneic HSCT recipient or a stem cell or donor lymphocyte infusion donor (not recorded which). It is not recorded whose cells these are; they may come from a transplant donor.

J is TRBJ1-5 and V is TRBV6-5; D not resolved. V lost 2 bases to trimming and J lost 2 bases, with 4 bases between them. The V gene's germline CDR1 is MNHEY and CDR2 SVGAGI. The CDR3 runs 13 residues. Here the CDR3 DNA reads TGTGCCAGCAGTTACCGTCGCAATCAGCCCCAGCATTTT. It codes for CASSYRRNQPQHF.

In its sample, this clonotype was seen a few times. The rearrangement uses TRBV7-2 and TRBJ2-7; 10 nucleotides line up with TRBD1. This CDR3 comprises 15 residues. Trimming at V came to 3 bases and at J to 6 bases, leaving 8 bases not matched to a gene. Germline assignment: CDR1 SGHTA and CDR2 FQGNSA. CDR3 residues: CASSFQDRGPVEQYF. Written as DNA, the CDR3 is TGTGCCAGCAGCTTCCAAGACAGGGGGCCTGTCGAGCAGTACTTC. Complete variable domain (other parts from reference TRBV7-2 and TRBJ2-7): GAGVSQSPSNKVTEKGKDVELRCDPISGHTALYWYRQSLGQGLEFLIYFQGNSAPDKSGLPSDRFSAERTGGSVSTLTIQRTQQEDSAVYLCASSFQDRGPVEQYFGPGTRLTVT.

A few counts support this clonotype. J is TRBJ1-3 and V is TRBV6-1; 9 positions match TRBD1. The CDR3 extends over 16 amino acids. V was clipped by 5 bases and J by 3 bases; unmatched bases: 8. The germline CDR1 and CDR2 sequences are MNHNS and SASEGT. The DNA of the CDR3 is TGTGCCAGCAGTCGGGACAGGGACTTTGTTGGAAACACCATATATTTT. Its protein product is CASSRDRDFVGNTIYF.

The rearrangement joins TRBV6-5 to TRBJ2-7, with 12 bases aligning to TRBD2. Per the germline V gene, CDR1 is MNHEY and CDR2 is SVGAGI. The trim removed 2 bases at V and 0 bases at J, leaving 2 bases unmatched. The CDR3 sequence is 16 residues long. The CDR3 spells CASSYRGLAGSYEQYF. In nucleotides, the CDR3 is TGTGCCAGCAGTTACAGGGGACTAGCGGGCTCCTACGAGCAGTACTTC.

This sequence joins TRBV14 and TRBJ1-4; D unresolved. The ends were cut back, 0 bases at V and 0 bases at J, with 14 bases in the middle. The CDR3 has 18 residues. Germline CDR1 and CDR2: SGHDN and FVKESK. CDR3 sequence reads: CASSQDGRWPATNEKLFF. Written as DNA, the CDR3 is TGTGCCAGCAGCCAAGATGGACGTTGGCCCGCAACTAATGAAAAACTGTTTTTT.

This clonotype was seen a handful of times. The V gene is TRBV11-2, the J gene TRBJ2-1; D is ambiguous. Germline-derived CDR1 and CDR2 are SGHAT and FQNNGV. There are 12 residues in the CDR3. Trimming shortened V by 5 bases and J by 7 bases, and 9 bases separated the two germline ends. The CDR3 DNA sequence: TGTGCCAGCAGCCCCGGGCAGAATGAGCAGTTCTTC. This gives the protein CASSPGQNEQFF. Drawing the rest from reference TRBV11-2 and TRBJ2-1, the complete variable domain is EAGVAQSPRYKIIEKRQSVAFWCNPISGHATLYWYQQILGQGPKLLIQFQNNGVVDDSQLPKDRFSAERLKGVDSTLKIQPAKLEDSAVYLCASSPGQNEQFFGPGTRLTVL.

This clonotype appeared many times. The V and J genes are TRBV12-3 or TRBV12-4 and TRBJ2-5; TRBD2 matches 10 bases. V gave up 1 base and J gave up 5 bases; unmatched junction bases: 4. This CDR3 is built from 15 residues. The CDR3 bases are TGTGCCAGCAGTTTAGGAGCGGGGGGGCCGGAGACCCAGTACTTC. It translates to CASSLGAGGPETQYF.

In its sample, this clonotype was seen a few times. CDR3 region: CASSLTRFGQGAAEQYF. The DNA for the CDR3 is TGTGCCAGCAGCTTAACGAGGTTCGGGCAGGGGGCGGCCGAGCAGTACTTC. The genes are TRBV7-3 and TRBJ2-7; 8 nucleotides agree with TRBD1. V gave up 0 bases and J gave up 6 bases; unmatched junction bases: 13. The CDR3 is 17 amino acids. The germline gives CDR1 SGHTA, CDR2 FQGTGA.

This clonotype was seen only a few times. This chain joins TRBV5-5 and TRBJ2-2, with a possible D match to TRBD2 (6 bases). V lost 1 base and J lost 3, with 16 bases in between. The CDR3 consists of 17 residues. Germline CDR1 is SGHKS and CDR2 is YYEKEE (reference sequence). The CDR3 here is CASSLYGEARYTGELFF. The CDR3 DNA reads TGTGCCAGCAGCTTGTACGGGGAGGCGCGGTACACCGGGGAGCTGTTTTTT.

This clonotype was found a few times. CDR3 sequence reads: CASSQVRDVSTDTQYF. The CDR3, as DNA: TGTGCCAGCAGCCAGGTCCGGGACGTCAGCACAGATACGCAGTATTTT. The rearrangement joins TRBV6-2 or TRBV6-3 to TRBJ2-3, with D possibly called TRBD1 or TRBD2 (5 bases each). CDR1 is MNHEY, CDR2 SVGEGT, per germline. The ends were cut back, 6 bases at V and 0 bases at J, with 16 bases in the middle. The CDR3 extends over 16 amino acids.

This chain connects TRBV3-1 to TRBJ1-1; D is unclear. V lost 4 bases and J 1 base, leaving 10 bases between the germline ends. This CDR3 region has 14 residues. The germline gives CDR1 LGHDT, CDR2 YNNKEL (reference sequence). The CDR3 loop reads CASSPQLKNTEAFF. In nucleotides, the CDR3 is TGTGCCAGCAGCCCGCAATTGAAGAACACTGAAGCTTTCTTT.

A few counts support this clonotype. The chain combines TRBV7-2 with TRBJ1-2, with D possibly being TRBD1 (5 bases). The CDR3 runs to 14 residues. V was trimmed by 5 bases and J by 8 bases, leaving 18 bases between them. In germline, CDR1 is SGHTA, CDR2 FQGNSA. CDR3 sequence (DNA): TGTGCCAGCAGCGCATATGGGGCCTTAAAGGGCTACACCTTC. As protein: CASSAYGALKGYTF.

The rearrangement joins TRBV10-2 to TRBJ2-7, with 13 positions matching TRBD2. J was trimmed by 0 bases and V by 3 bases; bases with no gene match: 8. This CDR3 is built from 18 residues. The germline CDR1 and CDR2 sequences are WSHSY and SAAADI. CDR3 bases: TGCGCCAGCAGTGATTGGACTAGCGGGAGACCGTCCTCCTACGAGCAGTACTTC. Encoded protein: CASSDWTSGRPSSYEQYF.

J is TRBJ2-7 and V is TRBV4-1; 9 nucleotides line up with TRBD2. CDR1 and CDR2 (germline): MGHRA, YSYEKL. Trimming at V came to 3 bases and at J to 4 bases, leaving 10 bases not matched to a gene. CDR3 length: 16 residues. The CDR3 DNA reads TGCGCCAGCAGCCAGTCCGGTCTAGCGGGAAAGTACGAGCAGTACTTC. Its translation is CASSQSGLAGKYEQYF.

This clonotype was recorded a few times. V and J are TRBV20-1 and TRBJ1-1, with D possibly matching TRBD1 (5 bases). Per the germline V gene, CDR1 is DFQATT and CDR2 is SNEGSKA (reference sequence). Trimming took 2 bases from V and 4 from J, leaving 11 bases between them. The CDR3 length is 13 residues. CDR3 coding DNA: TGCAGTGCTAGATCGCCGGGGGTCACTGAAGCTTTCTTT. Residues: CSARSPGVTEAFF.

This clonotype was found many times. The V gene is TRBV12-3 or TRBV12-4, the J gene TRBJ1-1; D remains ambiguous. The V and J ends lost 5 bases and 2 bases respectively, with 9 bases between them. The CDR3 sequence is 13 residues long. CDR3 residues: CASSPRRNTEAFF. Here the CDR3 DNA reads TGTGCCAGCAGTCCTCGACGCAACACTGAAGCTTTCTTT.

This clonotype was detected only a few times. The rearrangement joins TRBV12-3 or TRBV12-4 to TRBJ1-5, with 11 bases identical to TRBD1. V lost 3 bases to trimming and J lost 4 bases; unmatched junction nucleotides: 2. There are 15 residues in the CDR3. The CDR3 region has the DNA TGTGCCAGCAGTTTCGGGGACAGGGGGAATCAGCCCCAGCATTTT. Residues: CASSFGDRGNQPQHF.